This TCR beta chain was recovered during a study of shared clonotypes between healthy human individuals. Deep was the level at which the assay was run. Here immunoSEQ multiplex PCR was the method, and the copy in TCRdb shows in-frame clones only, minus some. This table has a few million clones, 80% to 95% appearing once. Germline assignment: CDR1 SGHRS and CDR2 YFSETQ. V was clipped by 1 base and J by 5 bases, with 9 bases between them. The CDR3 is made up of 13 amino acids. Naive CD8 cells were CD45RO-negative, positively selected for CCR7, excluding terminally differentiated effector memory CD45RA+ cells. General study results and limits: Richness estimates generally favored naive over memory subsets.

Regarding this clone: The antigen is undetermined. Within the sample, other DNA sequences also encode this same CDR3.

The clonotype was recovered from a man between 18 and 29 years old in good health. Some clones in this sample may be carry-over from other donors' samples. The chain recombines TRBV5-1 with TRBJ1-1, with a weak D call TRBD1 (5 bases). Sequences were obtained from naive CD8+ T cells from PBMCs. CDR3 DNA sequence: TGCGCCAGCAGCTTGTCCGGGGGTACTGAAGCTTTCTTT. It encodes CASSLSGGTEAFF.